A selection of T cell receptor beta chains follows, all from one sample in a study of blood T cells in healthy people across ages. TCRdb reprocessed the 5' RACE reads with MiXCR, giving one entry per CDR3 protein. The data show 700,000 to 950,000 distinct CDR3 sequences, 58% seen once. The specimen was blood. Receptors originate from a man aged 30-40 years in good health. Each CDR3 is given with its conserved first and last residue. The order of the fields is D gene, J gene, V gene, clone size, CDR3 DNA, CDR3 protein. The D gene is left open where the match is weak. Size tells how often a clone was seen (once, few, many) or the class of an expanded clone, and some rows leave it out.

TRBD1 TRBJ2-3 TRBV5-1 NA TGCGCCAGCAGCTCCCCTACCGGACAGGGTCTCCATACGCAGTATTTT CASSSPTGQGLHTQYF
TRBD2 TRBJ2-3 TRBV7-2 NA TGTGCCAGCAGCTTAGCGGGGACTAGAAGCACAGATACGCAGTATTTT CASSLAGTRSTDTQYF
NA TRBJ2-2 TRBV7-3 NA TGTGCCAGCAGCTTAGAACCCACTAACACCGGGGAGCTGTTTTTT CASSLEPTNTGELFF
TRBD1 TRBJ2-7 TRBV7-2 NA TGTGCCAGCAGGTGGGGGGACAGGGTTCGGGAGCAGTACTTC CASRWGDRVREQYF
NA TRBJ1-2 TRBV7-9 few TGTGCCAGCAGCTTCCCTCGACTAATGGGTCCTGGCTACACCTTC CASSFPRLMGPGYTF
TRBD2 TRBJ2-7 TRBV3-1 NA TGTGCCAGCAGCCAAAATAGCGGGGCCAGGGACAATGAGCAGTACTTC CASSQNSGARDNEQYF
NA TRBJ2-6 TRBV27 NA TGTGCCAGCACCCAGGCTGGGGCCAACGTCCTGACTTTC CASTQAGANVLTF
NA TRBJ2-1 TRBV15 NA TGTGCCACCAGGAAGAGTATGCCCTCCGACAATGAGCAGTTCTTC CATRKSMPSDNEQFF
TRBD2 TRBJ2-1 TRBV9 NA TGTGCCAGCAGCGCCGCTAGCGGACCCCCCTATGAGCAGTTCTTC CASSAASGPPYEQFF
NA TRBJ2-7 TRBV6-2/TRBV6-3 NA TGTGCCAGCAGTTACGCGTCGACAGGATACGAGCAGTACTTC CASSYASTGYEQYF
TRBD1 TRBJ2-5 TRBV7-2 NA TGTGCCAGCAGCTCCGGGACAGCCGGGCTAGGTGATAAGCAGTACTTC CASSSGTAGLGDKQYF
NA TRBJ1-2 TRBV12-3/TRBV12-4 once TGTGCCAGCAGTTATCCAGGGGAAGATGGCTACACCTTC CASSYPGEDGYTF
NA TRBJ2-1 TRBV20-1 few TGCAGTGCTAGGTCTATTGGGGGCGGGAGTGTAAATGAGCAGTTCTTC CSARSIGGGSVNEQFF
TRBD2 TRBJ2-1 TRBV6-1 NA TGTGCCGGCCAGCAGGACGAGCGGGAGGGCGAAAATGAGCAGTTCTTC CAGQQDEREGENEQFF
NA TRBJ2-6 TRBV9 NA TGTGCCAGCACAGGTTGGGCCAACGTCCTGACTTTC CASTGWANVLTF
NA TRBJ2-5 TRBV15 NA TGTGCCACCAGCAGCATGGCAGAGACCCAGTACTTC CATSSMAETQYF
NA TRBJ2-7 TRBV4-3 NA TGCGCCAGCAGCCAAGGACTAGACTACGAGCAGTACTTC CASSQGLDYEQYF
NA TRBJ2-1 TRBV7-9 NA TGTGCCAGCAGCTTAGATCGTGGGCCAGGGTACAATGAGCAGTTCTTC CASSLDRGPGYNEQFF
TRBD1 TRBJ2-7 TRBV20-1 NA TGCAGTACTAGATGGACAGGTCTAGACGAGCAGTACTTC CSTRWTGLDEQYF
TRBD2 TRBJ2-5 TRBV7-2 NA TGTGCCAGCAGCTTAGTTAGCGGGGGGAGAGAGACCCAGTACTTC CASSLVSGGRETQYF
TRBD2 TRBJ2-3 TRBV15 NA TGTGCCACCAGCAGAGATCATCGTGCGGGGGGCGTCGATACGCAGTATTTT CATSRDHRAGGVDTQYF
TRBD2 TRBJ2-6 TRBV10-3 few TGTGCCATCAGTGAAAGGGCGGGGGGACTTCAATACTCTGGGGCCAACGTCCTGACTTTC CAISERAGGLQYSGANVLTF
TRBD2 TRBJ2-5 TRBV7-2 NA TGTGCCAGCAGCCCCATGCTAGCGGGAGCGGGCGAGACCCAGTACTTC CASSPMLAGAGETQYF
NA TRBJ2-3 TRBV10-3 few TGTGCCATCAGGATTGATACAGATACGCAGTATTTT CAIRIDTDTQYF
TRBD1 TRBJ2-1 TRBV5-1 few TGCGCCAGCAGCGGGACAGGGGCCTCCTACAATGAGCAGTTCTTC CASSGTGASYNEQFF
NA TRBJ2-1 TRBV9 NA TGTGCCAGCAGCGTAACGGCAACCTCCGATGAGCAGTTCTTC CASSVTATSDEQFF
TRBD1 TRBJ1-2 TRBV7-2 few TGTGCCAGCAGCTCTCAGGGACAGGGGATAGATGGCTACACCTTC CASSSQGQGIDGYTF
TRBD1 TRBJ1-5 TRBV7-9 NA TGTGCCAGCAGCACCACAGGGGGCGGCAATCAGCCCCAGCATTTT CASSTTGGGNQPQHF
NA TRBJ2-7 TRBV6-2/TRBV6-3 NA TGTGCCAGCAGTGGGACACTCTACGAGCAGTACTTC CASSGTLYEQYF
TRBD1 TRBJ2-7 TRBV4-2 few TGTGCCAGCAGCCAAGATTGGCAGGGGGTCGACGAGCAGTACTTC CASSQDWQGVDEQYF
TRBD2 TRBJ2-7 TRBV12-3/TRBV12-4 NA TGTGCCAGCAGTCCCCAAGCGGGGGGGCAGAATGAGCAGTACTTC CASSPQAGGQNEQYF
NA TRBJ2-3 TRBV3-1 NA TGTGCCAGCAGCCTTACCGGACTTTCGGATACGCAGTATTTT CASSLTGLSDTQYF
TRBD1 TRBJ2-5 TRBV24-1 few TGCGCGACCCGGGACAGCCAAGAGACCCAGTACTTC CATRDSQETQYF
NA TRBJ2-1 TRBV20-1 NA TGCAGTGCTAGAGGTCCCGCTAGGTTCTCCTACAATGAGCAGTTCTTC CSARGPARFSYNEQFF
NA TRBJ2-1 TRBV7-9 NA TGTGCCAGCAGCTCAGAGGGGGGGGTGAAAAATGAGCAGTTCTTC CASSSEGGVKNEQFF
NA TRBJ2-1 TRBV7-9 NA TGTGCCAGCCGCTTTGAATACCACGGGAGCGCGCAGTTCTTC CASRFEYHGSAQFF
TRBD1 TRBJ1-2 TRBV29-1 few TGCAGCGTCGCGAACGAGGGACAGGGAAACGGCTACACCTTC CSVANEGQGNGYTF
TRBD2 TRBJ2-1 TRBV20-1 NA TGCAGTGCCCCGGGAGGAGTCGTCAATGAGCAGTTCTTC CSAPGGVVNEQFF
NA TRBJ1-2 TRBV5-6 NA TGTGCCAGCAGCCCCCGGACGGAAGAGGAATTTGGGTCCTATGGCTACACCTTC CASSPRTEEEFGSYGYTF
TRBD1 TRBJ2-7 TRBV7-9 NA TGTGCCAGCAGATTGGACAGGGAACCCTACGAGCAGTACTTC CASRLDREPYEQYF
TRBD1 TRBJ2-7 TRBV10-3 NA TGTGCCATCGGGGGGGGACAGGGGTACGAGCAGTACTTC CAIGGGQGYEQYF
TRBD1 TRBJ1-5 TRBV4-1 few TGCGCCAGCAGCCAAGGGTTGGCCAGGGGGCTCAATCAGCCCCAGCATTTT CASSQGLARGLNQPQHF
NA TRBJ2-2 TRBV10-3 few TGTGCCATCAGTGGAGAGGCGGATCGTGGTTTAACCGGGGAGCTGTTTTTT CAISGEADRGLTGELFF
TRBD2 TRBJ2-7 TRBV28 NA TGTGCCAGCAAGCGGGAGAGCTACGAGCAGTACTTC CASKRESYEQYF
TRBD1 TRBJ2-1 TRBV20-1 NA TGCAGTGCGAATCCGGGACAGAGATACAATGAGCAGTTCTTC CSANPGQRYNEQFF
TRBD1 TRBJ1-1 TRBV25-1 NA TGTGCCAGCAGATTGACAGGGGTGGCCACTGAAGCTTTCTTT CASRLTGVATEAFF